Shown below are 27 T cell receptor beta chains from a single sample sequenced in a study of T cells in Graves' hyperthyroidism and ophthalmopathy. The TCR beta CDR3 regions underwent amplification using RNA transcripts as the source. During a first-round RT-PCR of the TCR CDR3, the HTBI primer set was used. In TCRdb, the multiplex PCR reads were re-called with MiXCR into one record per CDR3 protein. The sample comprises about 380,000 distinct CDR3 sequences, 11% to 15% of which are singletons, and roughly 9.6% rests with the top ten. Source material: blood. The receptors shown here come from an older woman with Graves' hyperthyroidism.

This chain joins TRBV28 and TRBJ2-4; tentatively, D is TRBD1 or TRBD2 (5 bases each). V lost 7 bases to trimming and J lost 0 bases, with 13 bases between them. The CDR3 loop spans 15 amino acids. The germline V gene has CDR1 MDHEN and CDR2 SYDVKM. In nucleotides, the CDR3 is TGTGCCAGCACCCCGGGACCGTTAGCCAAAAACATTCAGTACTTC. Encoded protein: CASTPGPLAKNIQYF.

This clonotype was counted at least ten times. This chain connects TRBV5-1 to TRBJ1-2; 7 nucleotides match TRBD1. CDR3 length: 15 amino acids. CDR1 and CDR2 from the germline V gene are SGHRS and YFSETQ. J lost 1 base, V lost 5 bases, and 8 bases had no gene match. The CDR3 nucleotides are TGCGCCAGCAGATGGGACAGCGATATTAACTATGGCTACACCTTC. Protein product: CASRWDSDINYGYTF.

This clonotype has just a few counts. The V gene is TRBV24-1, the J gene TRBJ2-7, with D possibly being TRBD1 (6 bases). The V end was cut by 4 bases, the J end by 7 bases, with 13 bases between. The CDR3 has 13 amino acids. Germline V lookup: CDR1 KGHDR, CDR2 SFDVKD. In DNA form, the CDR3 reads TGTGCCACCAGTGAGGGGGACACCAGGGAGCAGTACTTC. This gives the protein CATSEGDTREQYF.

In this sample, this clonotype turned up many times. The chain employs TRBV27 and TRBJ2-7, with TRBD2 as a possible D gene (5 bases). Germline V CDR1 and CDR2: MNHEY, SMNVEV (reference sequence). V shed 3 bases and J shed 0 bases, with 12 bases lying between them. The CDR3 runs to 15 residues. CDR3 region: CASSLRTSNSYEQYF. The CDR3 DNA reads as TGTGCCAGCAGTTTGCGGACTTCAAACTCCTACGAGCAGTACTTC.

The CDR3 coding sequence is TGCAGTGCTAGAAAAGCGCAATCCTACAATGAGCAGTTCTTC. Encoded protein: CSARKAQSYNEQFF. The V and J genes are TRBV20-1 and TRBJ2-1; D is unresolved. Germline CDR1 reads DFQATT; CDR2 reads SNEGSKA (reference sequence). The V end was cut by 2 bases, the J end by 1 base, with 9 bases between. There are 14 residues in the CDR3.

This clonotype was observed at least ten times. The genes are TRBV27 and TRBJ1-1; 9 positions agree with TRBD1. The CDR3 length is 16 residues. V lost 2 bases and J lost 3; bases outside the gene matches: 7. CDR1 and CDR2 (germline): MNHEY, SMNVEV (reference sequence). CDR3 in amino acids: CASSLLTGGLYTEAFF. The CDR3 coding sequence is TGTGCCAGCAGTTTACTTACAGGGGGCCTGTACACTGAAGCTTTCTTT.

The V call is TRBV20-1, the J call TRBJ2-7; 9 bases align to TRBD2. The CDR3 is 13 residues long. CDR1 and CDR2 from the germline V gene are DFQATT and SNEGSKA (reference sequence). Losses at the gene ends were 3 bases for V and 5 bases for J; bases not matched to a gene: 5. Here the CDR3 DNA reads TGCAGTGCTAGTAGCGGGAGCGCCAACGAGCAGTACTTC. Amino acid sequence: CSASSGSANEQYF.

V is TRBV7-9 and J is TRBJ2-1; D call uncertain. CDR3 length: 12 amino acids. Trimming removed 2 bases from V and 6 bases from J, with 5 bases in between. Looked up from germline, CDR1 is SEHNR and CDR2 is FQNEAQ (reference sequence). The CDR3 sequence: CASSLMSNEQFF. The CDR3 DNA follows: TGTGCCAGCAGCTTAATGAGCAATGAGCAGTTCTTC.

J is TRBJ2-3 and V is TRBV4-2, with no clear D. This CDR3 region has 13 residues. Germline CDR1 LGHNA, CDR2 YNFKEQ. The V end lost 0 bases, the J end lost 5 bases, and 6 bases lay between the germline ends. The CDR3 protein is CASSQDFGDTQYF. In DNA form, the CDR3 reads TGTGCCAGCAGCCAAGATTTCGGAGATACGCAGTATTTT.

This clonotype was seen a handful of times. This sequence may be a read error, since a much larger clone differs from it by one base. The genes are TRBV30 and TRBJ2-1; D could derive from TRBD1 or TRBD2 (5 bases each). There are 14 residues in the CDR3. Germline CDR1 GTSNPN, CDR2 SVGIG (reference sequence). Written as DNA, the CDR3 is TGTGCCTGGTCAGGGCTGGACTCCTACAATGAGCGGTTCTTC. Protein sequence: CAWSGLDSYNERFF.

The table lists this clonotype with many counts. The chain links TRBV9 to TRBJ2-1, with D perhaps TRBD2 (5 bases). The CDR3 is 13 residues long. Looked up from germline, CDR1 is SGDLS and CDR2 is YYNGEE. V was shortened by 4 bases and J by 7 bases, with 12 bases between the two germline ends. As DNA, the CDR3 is TGTGCCAGCAGCCCCGGAGCGGCAAATGAGCAGTTCTTC. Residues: CASSPGAANEQFF.

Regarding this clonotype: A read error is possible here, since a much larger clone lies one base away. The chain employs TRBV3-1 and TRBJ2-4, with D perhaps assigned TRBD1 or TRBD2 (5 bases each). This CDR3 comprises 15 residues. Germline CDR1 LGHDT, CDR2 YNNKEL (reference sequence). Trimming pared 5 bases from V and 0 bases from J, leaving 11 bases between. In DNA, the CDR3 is TGTGCCAGCAGCGGACCAGGGACAGCCAAAAACATTCAGTACTTC. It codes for CASSGPGTAKNIQYF.

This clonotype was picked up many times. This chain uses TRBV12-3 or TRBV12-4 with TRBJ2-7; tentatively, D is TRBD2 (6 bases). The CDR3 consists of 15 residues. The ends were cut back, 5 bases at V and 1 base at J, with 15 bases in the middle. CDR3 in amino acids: CASSPRGSGSYEQYF. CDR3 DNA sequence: TGTGCCAGCAGTCCCCGTGGTAGCGGTTCCTACGAGCAGTACTTC.

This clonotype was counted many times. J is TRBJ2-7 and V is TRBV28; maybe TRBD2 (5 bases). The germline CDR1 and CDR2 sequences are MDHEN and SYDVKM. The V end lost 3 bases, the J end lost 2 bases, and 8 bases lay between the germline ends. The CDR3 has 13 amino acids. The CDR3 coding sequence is TGTGCCAGCAGTTTGACGGGAACCTACGAGCAGTACTTC. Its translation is CASSLTGTYEQYF.

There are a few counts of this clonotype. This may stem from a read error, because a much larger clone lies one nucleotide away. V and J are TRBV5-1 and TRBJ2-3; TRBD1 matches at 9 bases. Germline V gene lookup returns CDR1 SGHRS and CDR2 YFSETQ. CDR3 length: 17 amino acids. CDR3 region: CASSLAYTGGGKDAQYF. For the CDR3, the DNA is TGCGCCAGCAGCCTTGCGTACACAGGGGGCGGGAAAGATGCGCAGTATTTT.

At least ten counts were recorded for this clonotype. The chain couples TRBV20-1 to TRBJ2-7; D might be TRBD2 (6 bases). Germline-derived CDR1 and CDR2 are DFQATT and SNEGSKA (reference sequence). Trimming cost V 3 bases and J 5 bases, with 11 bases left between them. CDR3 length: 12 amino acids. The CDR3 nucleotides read TGCAGTGCTAGCGGGAGTTTCAACGAGCAGTACTTC. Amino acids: CSASGSFNEQYF.

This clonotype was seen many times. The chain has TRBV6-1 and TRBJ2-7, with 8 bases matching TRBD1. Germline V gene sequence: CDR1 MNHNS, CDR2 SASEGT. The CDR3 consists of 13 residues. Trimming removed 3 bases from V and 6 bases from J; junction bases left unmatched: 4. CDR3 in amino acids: CASSDYRGFEQYF. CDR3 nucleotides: TGTGCCAGCAGTGATTACAGGGGGTTCGAGCAGTACTTC.

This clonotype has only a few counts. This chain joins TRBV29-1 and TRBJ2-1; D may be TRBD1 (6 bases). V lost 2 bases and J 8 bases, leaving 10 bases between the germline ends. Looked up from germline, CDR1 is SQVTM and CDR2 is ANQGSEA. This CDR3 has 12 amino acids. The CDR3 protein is CSVEPRGDEQFF. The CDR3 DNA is TGCAGCGTTGAACCCAGGGGCGATGAGCAGTTCTTC.

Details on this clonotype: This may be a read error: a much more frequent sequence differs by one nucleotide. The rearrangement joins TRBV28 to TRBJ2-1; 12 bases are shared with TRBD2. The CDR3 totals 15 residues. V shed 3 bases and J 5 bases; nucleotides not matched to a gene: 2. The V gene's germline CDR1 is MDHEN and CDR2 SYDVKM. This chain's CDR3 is CASSFRLAGDNEQFF. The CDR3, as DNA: TGTGCCAGCAGTTTCCGACTAGCGGGAGACAATGAGCAGTTCTTC.

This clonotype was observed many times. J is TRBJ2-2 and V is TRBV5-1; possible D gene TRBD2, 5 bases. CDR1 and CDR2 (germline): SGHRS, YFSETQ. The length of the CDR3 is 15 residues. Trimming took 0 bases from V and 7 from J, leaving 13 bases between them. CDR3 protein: CASSLAGLLHGELFF. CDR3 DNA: TGCGCCAGCAGCTTGGCGGGATTATTACACGGGGAGCTGTTTTTT. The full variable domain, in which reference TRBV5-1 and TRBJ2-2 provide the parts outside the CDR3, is KAGVTQTPRYLIKTRGQQVTLSCSPISGHRSVSWYQQTPGQGLQFLFEYFSETQRNKGNFPGRFSGRQFSNSRSEMNVSTLELGDSALYLCASSLAGLLHGELFFGEGSRLTVL.

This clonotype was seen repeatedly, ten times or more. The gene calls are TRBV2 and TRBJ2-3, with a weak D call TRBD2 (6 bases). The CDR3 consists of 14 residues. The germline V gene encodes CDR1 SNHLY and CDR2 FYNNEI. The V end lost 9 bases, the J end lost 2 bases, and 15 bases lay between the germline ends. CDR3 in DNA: TGTGCCAGTCCTCGCGGAGGGCTCACAGATACGCAGTATTTT. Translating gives CASPRGGLTDTQYF.

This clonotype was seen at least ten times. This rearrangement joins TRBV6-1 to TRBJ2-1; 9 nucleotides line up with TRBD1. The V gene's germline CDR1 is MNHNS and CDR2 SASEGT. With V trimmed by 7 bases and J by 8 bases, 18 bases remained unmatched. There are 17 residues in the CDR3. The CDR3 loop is CASTTLDRDRERDEQFF. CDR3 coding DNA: TGTGCCAGCACCACACTTGACAGGGACAGGGAACGAGATGAGCAGTTCTTC.

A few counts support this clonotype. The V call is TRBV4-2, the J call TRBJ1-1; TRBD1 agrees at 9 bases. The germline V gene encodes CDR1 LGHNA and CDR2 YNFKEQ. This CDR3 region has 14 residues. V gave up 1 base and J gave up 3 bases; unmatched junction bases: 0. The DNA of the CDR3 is TGTGCCAGCAGCCAAGGGGACAGGGACACTGAAGCTTTCTTT. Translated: CASSQGDRDTEAFF.

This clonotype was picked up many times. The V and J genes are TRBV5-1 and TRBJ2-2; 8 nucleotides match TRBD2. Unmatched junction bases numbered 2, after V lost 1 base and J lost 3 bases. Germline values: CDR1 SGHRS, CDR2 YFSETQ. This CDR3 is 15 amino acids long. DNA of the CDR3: TGCGCCAGCAGCTTGCGGGAGGGTCACACCGGGGAGCTGTTTTTT. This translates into CASSLREGHTGELFF.

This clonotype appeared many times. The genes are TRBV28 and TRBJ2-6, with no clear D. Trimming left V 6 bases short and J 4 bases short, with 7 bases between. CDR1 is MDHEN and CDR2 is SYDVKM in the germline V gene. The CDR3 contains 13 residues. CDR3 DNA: TGTGCCAGCAGCACGGTAGGGGCCAACGTCCTGACTTTC. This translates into CASSTVGANVLTF.

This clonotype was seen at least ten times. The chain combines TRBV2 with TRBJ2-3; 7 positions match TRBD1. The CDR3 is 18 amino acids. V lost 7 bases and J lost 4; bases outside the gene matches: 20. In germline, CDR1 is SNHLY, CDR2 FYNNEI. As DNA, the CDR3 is TGTGCCAGCACGACCCAACCCCCACAGGGGTATTCGGCAGATACGCAGTATTTT. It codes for CASTTQPPQGYSADTQYF.

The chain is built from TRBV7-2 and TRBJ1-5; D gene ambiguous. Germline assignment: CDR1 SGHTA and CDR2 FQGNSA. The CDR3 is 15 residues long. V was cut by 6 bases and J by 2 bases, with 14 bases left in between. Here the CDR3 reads CASSPFVGRNQPQHF. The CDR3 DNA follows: TGTGCCAGCAGTCCTTTCGTAGGGCGCAATCAGCCCCAGCATTTT.